Listed below are T cell receptor beta chains from one sample, sequenced in a study of shared clonotypes between healthy human individuals. Assay: immunoSEQ multiplex PCR; the TCRdb copy retains only in-frame clones and omits some. The sample comprises roughly 2.2 million clones, just under 95% of which are singletons, and 0.37% rests with the top ten. Material for sequencing was naive CD4+ T cells from PBMCs. Receptors originate from a man between 18 and 35 years old in good health. Some clones in this sample may be carry-over from other donors' samples. Both conserved end residues are part of each CDR3. The D gene is left open where the match is weak. Where a row states a size, it is once, few, many or the class of an expanded clone; other rows omit it.

>TRBV11-1|TRBJ2-2|.|.
CASSRVRNTGELFF
TGTGCCAGCAGCCGGGTCAGGAACACCGGGGAGCTGTTTTTT
>TRBV6-1|TRBJ2-7|.|.
CASRTGPLNEQYF
TGTGCCAGCAGAACGGGACCCCTAAACGAGCAGTACTTC
>TRBV19|TRBJ2-3|.|TRBD2
CASSIPGRATDTQYF
TGTGCCAGTAGTATCCCCGGGAGGGCTACAGATACGCAGTATTTT
>TRBV9|TRBJ2-3|.|.
CASSVGVSPDTQYF
TGTGCCAGCAGCGTAGGAGTTAGCCCAGATACGCAGTATTTT
>TRBV19|TRBJ1-3|.|.
CASSILTGNTIYF
TGTGCCAGTAGTATTCTTACTGGAAACACCATATATTTT
>TRBV2|TRBJ1-2|.|.
CASRWDINYGYTF
TGTGCCAGCAGATGGGACATAAACTATGGCTACACCTTC
>TRBV5-1|TRBJ2-2|once|.
CASSGPRDGELFF
TGCGCCAGCAGCGGCCCACGGGACGGGGAGCTGTTTTTT
>TRBV6-1|TRBJ2-7|.|.
CASRFGGISYEQYF
TGTGCCAGCAGGTTCGGAGGGATCTCCTACGAGCAGTACTTC
>TRBV5-1|TRBJ1-1|.|.
CASSLAVGDTEAFF
TGCGCCAGCAGCTTGGCTGTCGGCGACACTGAAGCTTTCTTT
>TRBV5-1|TRBJ1-5|.|.
CASSSTGSQPQHF
TGCGCCAGCAGCTCCACAGGGTCTCAGCCCCAGCATTTT
>TRBV28|TRBJ2-5|.|.
CASSLDSRAQETQYF
TGTGCCAGCAGTTTAGATTCCAGGGCACAAGAGACCCAGTACTTC
>TRBV7-9|TRBJ1-2|.|.
CASSPEGNYGYTF
TGTGCCAGCAGCCCGGAGGGTAACTATGGCTACACCTTC
>TRBV28|TRBJ2-5|.|.
CASSLLQVSQETQYF
TGTGCCAGCAGTTTGCTACAGGTGTCACAAGAGACCCAGTACTTC
>TRBV5-4|TRBJ2-5|.|.
CASSFGGRETQYF
TGTGCCAGCAGCTTTGGGGGACGAGAGACCCAGTACTTC
>TRBV29-1|TRBJ2-3|.|.
CSNEGVGTDTQYF
TGCAGCAATGAGGGGGTGGGCACAGATACGCAGTATTTT